Listed below are T cell receptor beta chains from one sample, sequenced in a study of blood T cell repertoires in COVID-19. Only in-frame clones appear in the TCRdb table, and some are missing; sequencing was by immunoSEQ multiplex PCR. The sample includes under 250,000 clones, more than 75% of them seen just once. The specimen sequenced was PBMCs or T cells enriched from blood (not recorded which). The origin of the receptors is a young man with acute COVID-19. Both conserved end residues are trimmed from each CDR3.

V gene	J gene	CDR3 length	CDR3 protein
TRBV2	TRBJ2-7	11	ASSRGGLNEQY
TRBV11-2	TRBJ2-1	13	ASSEGLSSYNEQF
TRBV4-1	TRBJ2-7	14	ASSQDLNTGGYEQY
TRBV27	TRBJ2-7	14	ASSSNQPGQNYEQY
TRBV19	TRBJ1-5	15	ASSSHTGQISNQPQH
TRBV9	TRBJ1-2	14	ASSVVRGSLPYGYT
TRBV27	TRBJ2-1	11	ASLNGAGNEQF
TRBV6-1	TRBJ1-6	13	ASSEAGQGYSPLH
TRBV4-2	TRBJ2-3	13	ASSQLAGGTDTQY
TRBV5-1	TRBJ2-3	13	ASSSRGFGSDTQY
TRBV5-1	TRBJ1-1	13	ASSDRDRLRSEAF
TRBV3-1/TRBV3-2	TRBJ1-3	16	ASSQNTLAGARGNTIY
TRBV10-2	TRBJ1-6	7	ASRGDCY
TRBV21-1	TRBJ2-1	18	ASSNSRTSGGIATENEQF
TRBV6-5	TRBJ1-5	13	ASKGGEGRNQPQH
TRBV9	TRBJ1-2	14	ASSDDPVMVPRDYT